Shown below are 14 T cell receptor beta chains from a single sample sequenced in a study of neurological immune-mediated disorders. Sample time point: longitudinal time-point 1 (baseline). TCRdb independently ran MiXCR on the 5' RACE reads; one entry per CDR3 protein. The data contain some 38,000 distinct CDR3 sequences, 3.2% of them singletons. Sequences were obtained from PBMCs. The receptors were gathered from a woman in her sixties with multiple sclerosis.

This clonotype occurred many times. The gene calls are TRBV25-1 and TRBJ1-3, with D possibly TRBD1 on 5 matching bases. Germline V lookup: CDR1 MGHDK, CDR2 SYGVNS. The CDR3 length is 16 residues. V lost 5 bases to trimming and J lost 0 bases, with 14 bases between them. The CDR3 sequence: CASSPPAGRSGNTIYF. The CDR3, as DNA: TGTGCCAGCAGTCCCCCGGCAGGGCGCTCTGGAAACACCATATATTTT.

The table lists this clonotype with many counts. The rearrangement joins TRBV12-3 or TRBV12-4 to TRBJ1-2; 8 bases align to TRBD1. The CDR3 loop spans 15 amino acids. V was clipped by 6 bases and J by 8 bases; unmatched bases: 14. CDR3 protein: CASSRRDRGLWGYTF. The CDR3 DNA sequence: TGTGCCAGCAGCCGTCGAGACAGGGGACTATGGGGCTACACCTTC.

This clonotype was seen repeatedly, ten times or more. Here the CDR3 reads CASSLGQGAPDTQYF. The CDR3 region has the DNA TGCGCCAGCAGCTTGGGACAGGGGGCCCCAGATACGCAGTATTTT. The rearrangement uses TRBV5-1 and TRBJ2-3; TRBD1 matches 10 bases. V was clipped by 0 bases and J by 4 bases; unmatched bases: 2. This CDR3 is built from 15 residues. CDR1 is SGHRS and CDR2 is YFSETQ in the germline V gene.

The J gene is TRBJ1-5, the V gene TRBV10-3, with no clear D. Germline assignment: CDR1 ENHRY and CDR2 SYGVKD. The CDR3 runs to 12 residues. Between the trimmed V and J ends, which lost 6 bases and 4 bases, there was a span of 7 bases. The DNA for the CDR3 is TGTGCCATCAGGGGATCTAATCAGCCCCAGCATTTT. Its protein is CAIRGSNQPQHF.

This chain connects TRBV12-5 to TRBJ1-6; 11 positions agree with TRBD1. Germline CDR1 and CDR2: LGHNT and FRNRAP. The CDR3 has 14 amino acids. The V and J ends lost 5 bases and 9 bases, in that order; junction bases with no gene match: 3. CDR3 protein: CASGGGQGGSPLHF. CDR3 bases: TGTGCTAGTGGTGGGGGACAGGGGGGTTCACCCCTCCACTTT.

This clonotype was detected many times. The chain joins TRBV20-1 to TRBJ2-5; TRBD2 matches at 9 bases. V gave up 6 bases and J gave up 5 bases; unmatched junction bases: 7. CDR1 is DFQATT, CDR2 SNEGSKA, per germline (reference sequence). This CDR3 is built from 13 residues. CDR3 DNA sequence: TGCAGTGCCTCCGGGACTAGCCTTGAGACCCAGTACTTC. Translation gives CSASGTSLETQYF.

This clonotype has at least ten counts. The chain couples TRBV7-2 to TRBJ2-2; D assignment may be TRBD1 or TRBD2 (6 bases each). Trimming took off 1 base at V and 8 bases at J, with 14 bases between the two ends. The CDR3 loop spans 15 amino acids. Looked up from germline, CDR1 is SGHTA and CDR2 is FQGNSA. Here the CDR3 DNA reads TGTGCCAGCAGCTTAGGTGTCGGGGGCACGGGGGAGCTGTTTTTT. Encoded protein: CASSLGVGGTGELFF.

Notes on this clonotype: A junction end diverges from the germline sequence, so it may reflect a read error. The gene calls are TRBV5-1 and TRBJ1-6; D perhaps matches TRBD1 (5 bases). Germline V gives CDR1 SGHRS, CDR2 YFSETQ. The CDR3 spans 15 residues. The DNA for the CDR3 is TGCGCCAGCAGCCCGCCCGGGACGGAGCGATCGCCCCTCAACTTT. Amino acid sequence: CASSPPGTERSPLNF.

This clonotype was observed many times. This chain uses TRBV20-1 with TRBJ1-1; maybe TRBD1 (5 bases). Germline V gene lookup returns CDR1 DFQATT and CDR2 SNEGSKA (reference sequence). The CDR3 covers 12 residues. The germline V and J ends were trimmed by 5 bases and 1 base, with 8 bases remaining between them. The CDR3 region is CSAGTGNTEAFF. The CDR3 region has the DNA TGCAGTGCTGGGACGGGGAACACTGAAGCTTTCTTT.

At least ten counts were recorded for this clonotype. The chain couples TRBV5-1 to TRBJ2-3; D is uncertain. This CDR3 comprises 15 residues. Germline V gene sequence: CDR1 SGHRS, CDR2 YFSETQ. Trimming stripped 2 bases from V and 3 bases from J, with 13 bases between. CDR3 in amino acids: CASSFSTARTDTQYF. CDR3 bases: TGCGCCAGCAGCTTTAGCACAGCTAGGACAGATACGCAGTATTTT.

Remarks on this clonotype: The conserved phenylalanine or tryptophan normally closing the CDR3 is absent here, so this likely arose from a read error. The chain combines TRBV9 with TRBJ1-5; D is unclear. The CDR3 has 15 residues. With 0 bases removed from V and 4 bases from J, the gap between germline ends came to 11 bases. The germline gives CDR1 SGDLS, CDR2 YYNGEE. This CDR3 is CASSVEGLLNQPQHN. Written as DNA, the CDR3 is TGTGCCAGCAGCGTAGAGGGTCTCCTGAATCAGCCCCAGCATAAT.

This clonotype was seen at least ten times. The chain has TRBV7-9 and TRBJ2-2, with 12 nucleotides matching TRBD2. Germline V lookup: CDR1 SEHNR, CDR2 FQNEAQ (reference sequence). Unmatched junction bases numbered 6, after V lost 2 bases and J lost 5 bases. This CDR3 region has 17 residues. This chain's CDR3 is CASSLLAGGPGTGELFF. DNA for the CDR3: TGTGCCAGCAGCTTACTAGCGGGGGGGCCCGGGACCGGGGAGCTGTTTTTT.

This clonotype was recorded at least ten times. The chain employs TRBV5-1 and TRBJ1-2; no definite D call. Trimming pared 4 bases from V and 5 bases from J, leaving 15 bases between. This CDR3 comprises 14 residues. The germline CDR1 and CDR2 sequences are SGHRS and YFSETQ. The CDR3 bases are TGCGCCAGCAGCCCCGCGCGGGCTGTTTATGGCTACACCTTC. As protein: CASSPARAVYGYTF. Drawing the rest from reference TRBV5-1 and TRBJ1-2, the complete variable domain is KAGVTQTPRYLIKTRGQQVTLSCSPISGHRSVSWYQQTPGQGLQFLFEYFSETQRNKGNFPGRFSGRQFSNSRSEMNVSTLELGDSALYLCASSPARAVYGYTFGSGTRLTVV.

This clonotype has ten or more counts. J is TRBJ2-1 and V is TRBV12-3 or TRBV12-4; 10 positions match TRBD1. The V segment lost 6 bases and the J segment 10 bases; nucleotides outside the gene matches: 9. The CDR3 consists of 14 residues. The CDR3 nucleotides read TGTGCCAGCAGCTCGGGGACAGGGGCCCCCGAGCAGTTCTTC. Translated: CASSSGTGAPEQFF.